The rows below give T cell receptor beta chains drawn from one sample of a study of T-cell reconstitution after alpha-beta-depleted transplantation in children. MiXCR was run by TCRdb on the PCR reads, yielding one entry per CDR3 protein. The table shows about 5,900 distinct CDR3 sequences, with around 15% occurring only once. Sample: PBMCs, mostly from graft donor cells, taken 180 days after TCRalphabeta/CD19-depleted stem cell transplant. Receptor source: a patient under 10 years old who had a stem cell transplant for inherited bone marrow failure, so the T cells may come from the graft donor. Both conserved end residues are part of each CDR3. The D gene is left open where the match is weak. Expanded clones get a size class; other rows say once, few or many, or leave the size out.

CDR3	DNA	V	J	D	size
CASSSRDWGRDTQYF	TGTGCCAGCAGCTCCCGGGACTGGGGCAGAGATACGCAGTATTTT	TRBV7-2	TRBJ2-3	-	many
CASSSMLGLGEQFF	TGTGCCAGCAGCTCCATGTTAGGACTTGGTGAGCAGTTCTTC	TRBV7-2	TRBJ2-1	-	many
CASSPFPYEQYF	TGTGCCAGCTCACCGTTCCCCTACGAGCAGTACTTC	TRBV18	TRBJ2-7	-	many
CASSFEVFEETQYF	TGTGCCAGCAGTTTCGAGGTTTTTGAAGAGACCCAGTACTTC	TRBV12-3/TRBV12-4	TRBJ2-5	-	many
CASSLTGQYEQYF	TGTGCCAGCAGCTTAACCGGACAGTACGAGCAGTACTTC	TRBV7-9	TRBJ2-7	-	many
CASSQDSRVGAFF	TGCGCCAGCAGCCAAGATTCCAGGGTGGGGGCTTTCTTT	TRBV4-3	TRBJ1-1	-	many
CASGLGSLNEQFF	TGTGCCAGTGGCTTAGGGAGTCTCAATGAGCAGTTCTTC	TRBV27	TRBJ2-1	-	many
CASSLEASGASWNEQFF	TGCGCCAGCAGCTTGGAGGCTAGCGGGGCCTCCTGGAATGAGCAGTTCTTC	TRBV5-1	TRBJ2-1	TRBD2	many
CASRHRASGGYEQYF	TGTGCCAGCAGACACAGGGCGAGCGGGGGTTACGAGCAGTACTTC	TRBV7-2	TRBJ2-7	TRBD2	many
CASSPRPYNEQFF	TGTGCCAGCAGTCCCAGGCCCTACAATGAGCAGTTCTTC	TRBV12-3/TRBV12-4	TRBJ2-1	-	many
CASSLDRGYGYTF	TGTGCCAGCAGCTTAGACAGGGGCTATGGCTACACCTTC	TRBV7-9	TRBJ1-2	TRBD1	many
CSVVRGTGSDTQYF	TGCAGCGTTGTTAGGGGGACAGGGTCAGATACGCAGTATTTT	TRBV29-1	TRBJ2-3	TRBD1	-
CASSLWGSGELFF	TGTGCCAGCAGTTTATGGGGGTCCGGGGAGCTGTTTTTT	TRBV28	TRBJ2-2	-	many
CASSLRQGKGEKLFF	TGTGCCAGCAGTTTAAGACAGGGCAAGGGTGAAAAACTGTTTTTT	TRBV27	TRBJ1-4	TRBD1	many